What follows is one TCR beta chain and its context. Adult donors, all healthy and HIV-negative, had no recent acute infections or vaccinations. With 6 bases clipped from V and 0 bases from J, the junction kept 14 bases outside the gene matches. CDR3 length equals 18 residues. Looked up from germline, CDR1 is MNHGY and CDR2 is SVAAGI. This specimen comes from a study of shared clonotypes between healthy human individuals. Several immunoSEQ 96-well plates shared each subset's DNA, each plate a replicate. The assay was immunoSEQ multiplex PCR, and TCRdb's table has in-frame clones only and misses some. Here the sample spans about 2 million clones, 85% to 95% being singletons.

Specimen: naive CD4+ T cells sorted from blood. As to subset: CD45RA+ positively selected. This receptor was obtained from a man in his late teens or twenties in good health. This chain joins TRBV6-9 and TRBJ2-7, with TRBD2 matching 10 bases. CDR3 protein: CASRPPGLAYPSSYEQYF. In DNA, the CDR3 is TGTGCCAGCAGGCCCCCGGGACTAGCGTACCCGAGCTCCTACGAGCAGTACTTC.